The sequence of this TCR beta chain was determined in a study of CD8+CD57+ T cells in acquired aplastic anemia. Study context: Sorting CD4+ and CD8+ cells gave DNA averaging roughly 3.2 ug.

The CDR3 extends over 15 amino acids. The V gene's germline CDR1 is MGHDK and CDR2 SYGVNS. V was trimmed by 1 base and J by 10 bases, leaving 16 bases between them. Study-wide findings and caveats: Patients and controls had CD8+ Simpson's diversity values that were not significantly distinct.

A few counts support this clonotype. The antigen remains undetermined. Profiles of TCR beta VDJ and CDR3 were generated from a genomic DNA template. MiXCR was run by TCRdb on the reads, yielding one entry per CDR3 protein. The repertoire holds about 110,000 distinct CDR3 sequences, with 40% to 65% as singletons. The chain combines TRBV25-1 with TRBJ1-4; TRBD1 is a possible D gene (6 bases). The sequencing sample was made of sorted CD4+, CD8+, or CD8+CD57+ T cells (not recorded which) from PBMCs. The receptor was derived from a human donor in good health, serving as a control. The CDR3 bases are TGTGCCAGCAGTGAATCACCGGGGGGCGGTGGAAAACTGTTTTTT. Translated, it gives CASSESPGGGGKLFF.